What follows is one T cell receptor beta chain and its context. This entry comes from a study of blood T cell repertoires in COVID-19. Study summary: The United States, Italy and Spain provided the acute and convalescent COVID-19 samples. PBMCs, B-cell-depleted T cells, or T cells were the source of the cDNA or gDNA that made up the material.

From germline, CDR1 is MDHEN and CDR2 SYDVKM. The ends lost 4 bases at V and 6 bases at J; junction bases unmatched: 15. This CDR3 contains 16 residues. Original handling: Amplification of reference gene primers was used by the study to estimate nucleated cell counts. Sequenced by immunoSEQ multiplex PCR; TCRdb stores in-frame clones only, minus some. V, J and clone size reflect that table, while D and trimming were determined from the DNA. Among roughly 290,000 clones, about 89% were seen once, and the ten largest hold around 0.8%. The source material was peripheral blood. The chain joins TRBV28 to TRBJ2-7, with 7 bases fitting TRBD1. The sequence was collected from a man younger than 40 with acute or convalescent COVID-19. The CDR3 reads CASSYQQGLAPREQYF. CDR3 nucleotides: TGTGCCAGCAGTTATCAACAGGGGCTCGCCCCTCGCGAGCAGTACTTC.